This section outlines one T cell receptor beta chain sequence together with its context. Its cognate antigen is unknown. The sample is drawn from a study of glioma-infiltrating T cells after dendritic cell vaccination. Across the whole study: Autologous tumor lysate was loaded overnight onto monocyte-derived dendritic cells grown 7 to 8 days with IL-4 and GM-CSF. Findings and caveats of the study: Longer survival after dendritic cell vaccination followed higher pretreatment TIL content.

CDR1 is MNHNS and CDR2 is SASEGT in the germline V gene. V gave up 5 bases and J gave up 4 bases, with 12 bases separating them. There are 14 residues in the CDR3. Noted time point: after dendritic cell vaccination, including at tumor progression/relapse. Isocitrate dehydrogenase mutation was absent in all glioblastoma patients. TCRB CDR3 was amplified from 2 ug genomic DNA or less. Produced via immunoSEQ multiplex PCR; TCRdb's table is partial and in-frame only. The sample has 99,000 or so clones, around 90% seen once. The V call is TRBV6-1, the J call TRBJ1-3; D is perhaps TRBD1 (6 bases). The sample consisted of blood, taken after dendritic cell vaccination. This receptor was identified in a human donor with glioblastoma. The chain's CDR3 is CASSQGSEGNTIYF. CDR3 bases: TGTGCCAGCAGTCAGGGGTCGGAGGGAAACACCATATATTTT.